What follows are 21 T cell receptor beta chains derived from one specimen sequenced in a study of Ad26.COV2.S vaccination and SARS-CoV-2 variants. The protocol was immunoSEQ multiplex PCR, while the TCRdb copy is restricted to in-frame clones and leaves out a portion. The repertoire holds 300,000 to 400,000 clones, with 87% as singletons. The treatment was: roughly 19 received Ad26.COV2.S at low or high dose, single or two shots; roughly 5 received placebo; per-sample allocation not given. Specimens were obtained on day 63 following the first vaccine or placebo injection. This specimen consisted of peripheral blood, obtained in a trial of Ad26.COV2.S vaccine versus placebo. The source of these receptors is a person aged 18-65 years who received the Ad26.COV2.S COVID-19 vaccine or a placebo.

J is TRBJ1-5 and V is TRBV7-6; 11 nucleotides align to TRBD1. CDR3 length: 16 amino acids. V shed 5 bases and J 6 bases; nucleotides not matched to a gene: 9. Germline assignment: CDR1 SGHVS and CDR2 FNYEAQ. The DNA for the CDR3 is TGTGCCAGCAGCCCAGGGACAGGGGGTCTGGGTCAGCCCCAGCATTTT. Amino acids: CASSPGTGGLGQPQHF.

This clone was counted a few times. In nucleotides, the CDR3 is TGTGCCAGCAGTTTATCGAGTACAGCCAATCAGCCCCAGCATTTT. The encoded protein is CASSLSSTANQPQHF. The chain combines TRBV27 with TRBJ1-5; D gene unclear. V gave up 0 bases and J gave up 3 bases, with 9 bases separating them. CDR1 and CDR2 from the germline V gene are MNHEY and SMNVEV (reference sequence). The CDR3 contains 15 residues.

This clone was seen a single time. The rearrangement uses TRBV25-1 and TRBJ1-2, with TRBD1 as a possible D gene (5 bases). Germline values: CDR1 MGHDK, CDR2 SYGVNS. The CDR3 covers 13 residues. V lost 5 bases to trimming and J lost 7 bases, with 14 bases between them. The CDR3 bases are TGTGCCAGCAGTCAGGGATTTGCCGCTGGCTACACCTTC. Translating it yields CASSQGFAAGYTF.

This chain connects TRBV12-3 or TRBV12-4 to TRBJ1-2; 8 nucleotides align to TRBD1. The CDR3 runs to 13 residues. The trim removed 7 bases at V and 5 bases at J, leaving 6 bases unmatched. CDR3 bases: TGTGCCAGCACCCTGGACAGGGTTTATGGCTACACCTTC. Amino acid sequence: CASTLDRVYGYTF.

The chain recombines TRBV3-1 (or the pseudogene TRBV3-2) with TRBJ2-1; D gene uncertain. Germline V gives CDR1 LGHDT, CDR2 YNNKEL (reference sequence). Trimming took off 7 bases at V and 4 bases at J, with 8 bases between the two ends. There are 12 residues in the CDR3. Written as DNA, the CDR3 is TGTGCCAGCACCAAAGGATACAATGAGCAGTTCTTC. This encodes CASTKGYNEQFF.

The rearrangement links TRBV9 to TRBJ2-7; 10 bases agree with TRBD1. The trim removed 3 bases at V and 5 bases at J, leaving 5 bases unmatched. The CDR3 totals 14 residues. Germline CDR1 and CDR2: SGDLS and YYNGEE. CDR3 loop: CASSARQGADEQYF. The CDR3 nucleotides read TGTGCCAGCAGCGCACGACAGGGGGCGGACGAGCAGTACTTC.

V is TRBV4-2 and J is TRBJ1-6; D perhaps matches TRBD1 (6 bases). Trimming removed 4 bases from V and 4 bases from J, with 11 bases in between. Germline V CDR1 and CDR2: LGHNA, YNFKEQ. CDR3 size: 15 residues. Here the CDR3 reads CASSRQQGYNSPLHF. The CDR3 DNA reads TGTGCCAGCAGCCGACAACAGGGTTATAATTCACCCCTCCACTTT.

V gene TRBV30 combines with J gene TRBJ1-2, with D perhaps TRBD1 (5 bases). There are 18 residues in the CDR3. The V gene lost 0 bases and the J gene lost 4 bases, with 24 bases spanning the gap. CDR1 GTSNPN and CDR2 SVGIG come from the germline V gene (reference sequence). For the CDR3, the DNA is TGTGCCTGGAGTGTACGGCCCCCCGGTTTACGGGGCATCTATGGCTACACCTTC. Its protein product is CAWSVRPPGLRGIYGYTF.

The chain joins TRBV3-1 (or the pseudogene TRBV3-2) to TRBJ2-7; D remains unclear. V was pared by 4 bases and J by 1 base, with 17 bases between. The V gene's germline CDR1 is LGHDT and CDR2 YNNKEL (reference sequence). The CDR3 covers 16 residues. CDR3 DNA sequence: TGTGCCAGCAGCCCATACCGTAGTAGGTCGTCCTACGAGCAGTACTTC. Translating it yields CASSPYRSRSSYEQYF.

The gene calls are TRBV7-8 and TRBJ1-5; D ambiguous. CDR3 length equals 14 residues. Germline assignment: CDR1 SGHVS and CDR2 FQNEAQ. V was trimmed by 5 bases and J by 3 bases, leaving 11 bases between them. CDR3 in amino acids: CASSPARINQPQHF. The DNA for the CDR3 is TGTGCCAGCAGCCCAGCCAGAATCAATCAGCCCCAGCATTTT.

The chain links TRBV19 to TRBJ2-3; weak D call: TRBD1 (6 bases). Germline V gives CDR1 LNHDA, CDR2 SQIVND (reference sequence). Trimming removed 2 bases at V and 2 bases at J, with 11 bases between. The CDR3 consists of 15 residues. As DNA, the CDR3 is TGTGCCAGTAGTATATCGCAGGGGATCACAGATACGCAGTATTTT. As protein: CASSISQGITDTQYF.

The CDR3 DNA reads TGTGCCAGCAGCTCGGGGGGGCTTGGGGTCTCCTACGAGCAGTACTTC. This codes for CASSSGGLGVSYEQYF. V gene TRBV5-6 combines with J gene TRBJ2-7; 8 bases agree with TRBD2. This CDR3 spans 16 amino acids. V trimming: 3 bases; J trimming: 0 bases; junction bases outside the gene matches: 8. Germline CDR1 reads SGHDT; CDR2 reads YYEEEE.

This sequence joins TRBV19 and TRBJ2-1; TRBD1 aligns across 9 bases. Germline V CDR1 and CDR2: LNHDA, SQIVND (reference sequence). This CDR3 has 15 residues. V gave up 7 bases and J gave up 0 bases; unmatched junction bases: 4. CDR3 sequence: CASTQTGGSYNEQFF. CDR3 bases: TGTGCCAGTACCCAGACAGGGGGCTCCTACAATGAGCAGTTCTTC.

This clone was counted once. J is TRBJ2-7 and V is TRBV7-6; D is uncertain. This CDR3 comprises 13 residues. Germline-derived CDR1 and CDR2 are SGHVS and FNYEAQ. V was shortened by 1 base and J by 3 bases, with 7 bases between the two germline ends. CDR3 sequence (DNA): TGTGCCAGCAGCTTAGGGCACAGCTACGAGCAGTACTTC. It translates to CASSLGHSYEQYF.

The V and J genes are TRBV5-1 and TRBJ2-7; weak D call: TRBD1 (6 bases). Germline V gives CDR1 SGHRS, CDR2 YFSETQ. The length of the CDR3 is 14 residues. Trimming pared 5 bases from V and 3 bases from J, leaving 15 bases between. Written as DNA, the CDR3 is TGCGCCAGCAGTTACGCCCGAGGGGGCTACGAGCAGTACTTC. Amino acids: CASSYARGGYEQYF.

The chain combines TRBV24-1 with TRBJ2-3; the D call may be TRBD1 or TRBD2 (5 bases each). This CDR3 comprises 11 residues. The ends were cut back, 5 bases at V and 6 bases at J, with 5 bases in the middle. CDR1 and CDR2 (germline): KGHDR, SFDVKD. The DNA of the CDR3 is TGTGCCACCAGTGGGGGGGATACGCAGTATTTT. This gives the protein CATSGGDTQYF.

The chain combines TRBV19 with TRBJ1-1; TRBD1 might be the D (5 bases). V was pared by 2 bases and J by 3 bases, with 10 bases between. CDR1 and CDR2 (germline): LNHDA, SQIVND (reference sequence). This CDR3 contains 14 residues. In nucleotides, the CDR3 is TGTGCCAGTAGTATATCTACAGGCGACACTGAAGCTTTCTTT. Protein: CASSISTGDTEAFF.

This chain uses TRBV27 with TRBJ2-7; a possible D gene is TRBD1 (5 bases). This CDR3 is 12 amino acids long. Looked up from germline, CDR1 is MNHEY and CDR2 is SMNVEV (reference sequence). Trimming pared 2 bases from V and 7 bases from J, leaving 9 bases between. As DNA, the CDR3 is TGTGCCAGCAGTTTACCAGGGCGGGAGCAGTACTTC. It codes for CASSLPGREQYF.

This clone was seen just once. The CDR3 nucleotides read TGTGCCTGGAGGGGACAGGTACAGGGGGCCTATGGCTACACCTTC. Amino acid sequence: CAWRGQVQGAYGYTF. V gene TRBV30 combines with J gene TRBJ1-2, with TRBD1 matching 9 bases. The CDR3 is 15 amino acids. V trimming: 3 bases; J trimming: 4 bases; junction bases outside the gene matches: 9. Germline CDR1 reads GTSNPN; CDR2 reads SVGIG (reference sequence).

The rearrangement uses TRBV11-2 and TRBJ2-4, with a weak D call TRBD2 (5 bases). Per germline, CDR1 SGHAT and CDR2 FQNNGV. The CDR3 sequence is 15 residues long. Trimming left V 7 bases short and J 2 bases short, with 15 bases between. This CDR3 is CASIRFEGTKNIQYF. Written as DNA, the CDR3 is TGTGCCAGCATCCGATTTGAGGGTACCAAAAACATTCAGTACTTC. Together with reference TRBV11-2 and TRBJ2-4, the CDR3 gives the full variable domain: EAGVAQSPRYKIIEKRQSVAFWCNPISGHATLYWYQQILGQGPKLLIQFQNNGVVDDSQLPKDRFSAERLKGVDSTLKIQPAKLEDSAVYLCASIRFEGTKNIQYFGAGTRLSVL.

The rearrangement uses TRBV7-3 and TRBJ2-3, with TRBD2 matching over 7 bases. Germline CDR1 and CDR2: SGHTA and FQGTGA. The length of the CDR3 is 14 residues. The J segment lost 0 bases and the V segment lost 5 bases, leaving 2 bases of the junction unmatched. The CDR3 coding sequence is TGTGCCAGCAGCCGCGGGAGTAGCACAGATACGCAGTATTTT. Protein sequence: CASSRGSSTDTQYF. The full variable domain, completed using reference TRBV7-3 and TRBJ2-3, is GAGVSQTPSNKVTEKGKYVELRCDPISGHTALYWYRQSLGQGPEFLIYFQGTGAADDSGLPNDRFFAVRPEGSVSTLKIQRTERGDSAVYLCASSRGSSTDTQYFGPGTRLTVL.